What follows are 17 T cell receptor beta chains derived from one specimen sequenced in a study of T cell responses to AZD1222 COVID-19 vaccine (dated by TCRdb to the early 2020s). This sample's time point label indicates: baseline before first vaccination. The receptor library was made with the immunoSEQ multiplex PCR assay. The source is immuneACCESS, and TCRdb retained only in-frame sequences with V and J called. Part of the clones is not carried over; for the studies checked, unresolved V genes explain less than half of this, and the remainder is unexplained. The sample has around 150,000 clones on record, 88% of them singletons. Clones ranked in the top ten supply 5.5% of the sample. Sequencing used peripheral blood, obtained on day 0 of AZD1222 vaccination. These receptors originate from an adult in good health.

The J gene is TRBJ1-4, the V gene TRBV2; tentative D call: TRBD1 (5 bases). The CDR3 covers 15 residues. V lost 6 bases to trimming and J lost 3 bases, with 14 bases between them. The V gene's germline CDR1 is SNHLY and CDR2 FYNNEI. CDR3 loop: CASRLGDAANEKLFF. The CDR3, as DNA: TGTGCCAGCAGGCTAGGGGATGCGGCTAATGAAAAACTGTTTTTT. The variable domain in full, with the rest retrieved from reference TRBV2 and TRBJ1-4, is EPEVTQTPSHQVTQMGQEVILRCVPISNHLYFYWYRQILGQKVEFLVSFYNNEISEKSEIFDDQFSVERPDGSNFTLKIRSTKLEDSAMYFCASRLGDAANEKLFFGSGTQLSVL.

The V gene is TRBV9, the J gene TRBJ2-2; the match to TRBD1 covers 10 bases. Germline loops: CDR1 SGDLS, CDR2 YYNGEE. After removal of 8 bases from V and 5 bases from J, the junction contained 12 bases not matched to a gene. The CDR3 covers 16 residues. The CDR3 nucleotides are TGTGCCAGTTCTACCAGGGGACAGGGGTGGACCGGGGAGCTGTTTTTT. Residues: CASSTRGQGWTGELFF.

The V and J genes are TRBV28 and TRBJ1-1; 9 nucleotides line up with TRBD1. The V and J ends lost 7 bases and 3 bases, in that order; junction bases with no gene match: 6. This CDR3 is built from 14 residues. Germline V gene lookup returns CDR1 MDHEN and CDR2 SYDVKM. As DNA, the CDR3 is TGTGCCAGCACTCACAACAGGGGGCACACTGAAGCTTTCTTT. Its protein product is CASTHNRGHTEAFF.

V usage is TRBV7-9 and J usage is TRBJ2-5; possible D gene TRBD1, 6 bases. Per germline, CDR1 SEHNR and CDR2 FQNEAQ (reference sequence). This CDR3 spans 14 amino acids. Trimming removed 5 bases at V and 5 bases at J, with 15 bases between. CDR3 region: CASSANRVGETQYF. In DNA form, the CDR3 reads TGTGCCAGCAGCGCAAACAGGGTTGGGGAGACCCAGTACTTC.

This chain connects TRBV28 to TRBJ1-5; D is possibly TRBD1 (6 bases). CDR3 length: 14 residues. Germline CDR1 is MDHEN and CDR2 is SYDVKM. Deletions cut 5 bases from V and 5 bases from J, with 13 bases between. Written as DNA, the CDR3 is TGTGCCAGCAGTCCACAGACAGGCTATCAGCCCCAGCATTTT. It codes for CASSPQTGYQPQHF.

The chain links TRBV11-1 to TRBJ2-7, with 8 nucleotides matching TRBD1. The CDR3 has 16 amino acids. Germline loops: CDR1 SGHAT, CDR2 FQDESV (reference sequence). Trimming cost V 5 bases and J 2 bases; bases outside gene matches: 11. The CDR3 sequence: CASSLKDRAPTYEQYF. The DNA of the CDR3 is TGTGCCAGCAGCCTAAAGGACAGGGCCCCAACCTACGAGCAGTACTTC. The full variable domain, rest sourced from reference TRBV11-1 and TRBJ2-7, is EAEVAQSPRYKITEKSQAVAFWCDPISGHATLYWYRQILGQGPELLVQFQDESVVDDSQLPKDRFSAERLKGVDSTLKIQPAELGDSAMYLCASSLKDRAPTYEQYFGPGTRLTVT.

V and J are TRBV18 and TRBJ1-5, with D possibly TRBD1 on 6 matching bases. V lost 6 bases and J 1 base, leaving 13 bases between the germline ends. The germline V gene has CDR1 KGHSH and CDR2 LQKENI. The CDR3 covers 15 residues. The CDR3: CASSPAGASNQPQHF. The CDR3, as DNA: TGTGCCAGCTCCCCGGCGGGGGCAAGCAATCAGCCCCAGCATTTT.

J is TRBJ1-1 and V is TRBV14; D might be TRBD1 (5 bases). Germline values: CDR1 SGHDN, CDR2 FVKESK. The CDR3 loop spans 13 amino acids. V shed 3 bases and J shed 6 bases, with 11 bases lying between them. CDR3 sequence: CASSHRVAAEAFF. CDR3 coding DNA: TGTGCCAGCAGCCACAGGGTAGCAGCTGAAGCTTTCTTT. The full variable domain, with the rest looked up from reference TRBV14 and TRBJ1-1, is EAGVTQFPSHSVIEKGQTVTLRCDPISGHDNLYWYRRVMGKEIKFLLHFVKESKQDESGMPNNRFLAERTGGTYSTLKVQPAELEDSGVYFCASSHRVAAEAFFGQGTRLTVV.

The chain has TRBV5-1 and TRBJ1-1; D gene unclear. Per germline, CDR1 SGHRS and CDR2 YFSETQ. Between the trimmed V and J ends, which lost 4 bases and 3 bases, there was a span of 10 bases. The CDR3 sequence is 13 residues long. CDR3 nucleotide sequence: TGCGCCAGCAGCCAAAGGGTTTACACTGAAGCTTTCTTT. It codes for CASSQRVYTEAFF.

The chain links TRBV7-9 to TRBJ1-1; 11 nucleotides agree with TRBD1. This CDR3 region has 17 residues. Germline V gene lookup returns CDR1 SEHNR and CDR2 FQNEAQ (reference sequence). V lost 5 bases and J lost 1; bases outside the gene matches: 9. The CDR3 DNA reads TGTGCCAGCAGCCCATTCTCCGGGACAGGGGGGAACACTGAAGCTTTCTTT. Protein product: CASSPFSGTGGNTEAFF.

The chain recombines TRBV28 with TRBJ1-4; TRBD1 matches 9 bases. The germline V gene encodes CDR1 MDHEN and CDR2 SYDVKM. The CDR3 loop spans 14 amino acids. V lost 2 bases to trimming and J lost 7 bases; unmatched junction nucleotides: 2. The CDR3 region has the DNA TGTGCCAGCAGTTTACACAGGGGGCTTGAAAAACTGTTTTTT. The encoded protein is CASSLHRGLEKLFF.

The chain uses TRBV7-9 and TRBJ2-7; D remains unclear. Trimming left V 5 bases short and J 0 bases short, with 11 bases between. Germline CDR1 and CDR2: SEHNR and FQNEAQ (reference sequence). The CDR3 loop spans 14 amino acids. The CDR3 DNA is TGTGCCAGCAGCCCCCCGTTACGCTCCTACGAGCAGTACTTC. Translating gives CASSPPLRSYEQYF.

In DNA form, the CDR3 reads TGTGCCAGCAGTTACTCGAAGTCTTCCGCGGACTACGAGCAGTACTTC. Its protein product is CASSYSKSSADYEQYF. This sequence joins TRBV6-5 and TRBJ2-7; D ambiguous. V lost 0 bases to trimming and J lost 3 bases, with 15 bases between them. CDR1 and CDR2 from the germline V gene are MNHEY and SVGAGI. The CDR3 spans 16 residues.

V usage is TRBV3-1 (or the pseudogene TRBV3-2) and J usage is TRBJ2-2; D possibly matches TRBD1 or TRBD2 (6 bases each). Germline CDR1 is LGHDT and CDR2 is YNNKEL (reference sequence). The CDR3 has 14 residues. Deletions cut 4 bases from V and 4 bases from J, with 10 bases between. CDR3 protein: CASSRGGGTGELFF. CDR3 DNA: TGTGCCAGCAGCCGTGGAGGGGGCACCGGGGAGCTGTTTTTT.

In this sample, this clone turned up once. The CDR3 nucleotides read TGTGCCAGCAGCGTAGATGTGGGAAGTGAAGCTTTCTTT. It specifies CASSVDVGSEAFF. The chain has TRBV9 and TRBJ1-1, with D uncertain. The CDR3 extends over 13 amino acids. In germline, CDR1 is SGDLS, CDR2 YYNGEE. The V end lost 0 bases, the J end lost 7 bases, and 10 bases lay between the germline ends.

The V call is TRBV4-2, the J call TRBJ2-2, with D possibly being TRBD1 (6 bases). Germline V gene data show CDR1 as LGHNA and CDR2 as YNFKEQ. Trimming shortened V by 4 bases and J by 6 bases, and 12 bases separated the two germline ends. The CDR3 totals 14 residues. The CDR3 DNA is TGTGCCAGCAGCCGGGAACAGGGATCCGGGGAGCTGTTTTTT. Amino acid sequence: CASSREQGSGELFF.

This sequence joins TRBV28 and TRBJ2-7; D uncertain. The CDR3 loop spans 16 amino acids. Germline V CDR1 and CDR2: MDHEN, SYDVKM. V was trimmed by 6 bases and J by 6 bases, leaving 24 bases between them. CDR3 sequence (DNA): TGTGCCAGCAGCACATATCAGACTGGGATAGTAGGCGAGCAGTACTTC. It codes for CASSTYQTGIVGEQYF. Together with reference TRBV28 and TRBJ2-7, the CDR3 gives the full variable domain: DVKVTQSSRYLVKRTGEKVFLECVQDMDHENMFWYRQDPGLGLRLIYFSYDVKMKEKGDIPEGYSVSREKKERFSLILESASTNQTSMYLCASSTYQTGIVGEQYFGPGTRLTVT.